The rows below give T cell receptor beta chains drawn from one sample of a study of cytomegalovirus exposure and HLA in healthy donors. Sequenced by immunoSEQ multiplex PCR; TCRdb stores in-frame clones only, minus some. The sample shows about 120,000 clones, about 74% of them seen only once. Material: PBMCs. The receptor set was obtained from a man aged 25-45 years in good health and CMV-seropositive. Each CDR3 is given with its conserved first and last residue. A D gene is named only where the DNA matches it firmly. Clone size is not always given. Where it is, it says once, few, many or a class for expanded clones.

v_call,j_call,d_call,clone_size,cdr3_aa,cdr3_nt
TRBV5-1,TRBJ2-5,.,few,CASSFSVEETQYF,TGCGCCAGCAGCTTTTCGGTAGAAGAGACCCAGTACTTC
TRBV5-4,TRBJ2-4,.,.,CASSSAPVQGKNIQYF,TGTGCCAGCAGCTCCGCCCCCGTCCAGGGCAAAAACATTCAGTACTTC
TRBV6-4,TRBJ1-6,.,.,CASSEGQGNNSPLHF,TGTGCCAGCAGTGAGGGGCAGGGGAACAATTCACCCCTCCACTTT
TRBV5-4,TRBJ1-4,.,.,CASSTDRATNEKLFF,TGTGCCAGCAGCACGGACAGAGCAACTAATGAAAAACTGTTTTTT
TRBV9,TRBJ1-3,.,.,CASSVERGSSSGNTIYF,TGTGCCAGCAGCGTAGAAAGGGGGTCCAGCTCTGGAAACACCATATATTTT
TRBV18,TRBJ1-1,.,.,CASSPLGREAFF,TGTGCCAGCTCACCCCTGGGCAGAGAAGCTTTCTTT
TRBV5-1,TRBJ2-1,.,.,CASSSDSSYNEQFF,TGCGCCAGCAGCTCGGACAGCTCCTACAATGAGCAGTTCTTC
TRBV5-4,TRBJ2-5,.,.,CASSATGSQETQYF,TGTGCCAGCAGCGCTACAGGGAGTCAAGAGACCCAGTACTTC
TRBV7-9,TRBJ2-7,.,.,CSSSRAQGQQYF,TGTTCCAGCAGCCGGGCCCAGGGGCAGCAGTACTTC
TRBV4-3,TRBJ1-1,TRBD1,.,CASSLGTGGYTEAFF,TGCGCCAGCAGCCTAGGGACAGGGGGATACACTGAAGCTTTCTTT
TRBV5-1,TRBJ2-1,TRBD2,.,CASREDNEQFF,TGCGCCAGCCGGGAGGACAATGAGCAGTTCTTC
TRBV5-1,TRBJ2-5,TRBD2,once,CASSPPAGGRTETQYF,TGCGCCAGCAGCCCCCCGGCGGGGGGACGGACGGAGACCCAGTACTTC
TRBV5-1,TRBJ2-5,.,.,CASSLQGTEEETQYF,TGCGCCAGCAGCTTGCAAGGAACCGAGGAAGAGACCCAGTACTTC
TRBV4-1,TRBJ2-5,.,once,CASSHLRGGGGETQYF,TGCGCCAGCAGCCATTTAAGGGGGGGCGGCGGGGAGACCCAGTACTTC
TRBV28,TRBJ2-5,.,.,CASSSLQGKTQYF,TGTGCCAGCAGTTCCCTACAGGGAAAGACCCAGTACTTC
TRBV5-4,TRBJ2-1,.,.,CASSPPGGQGSARGFNEQFF,TGTGCCAGCAGCCCTCCCGGGGGTCAGGGTAGCGCAAGGGGTTTCAATGAGCAGTTCTTC
TRBV6-1,TRBJ2-3,.,.,CASSEMASTDTQYF,TGTGCCAGCAGTGAAATGGCTAGCACAGATACGCAGTATTTT
TRBV5-4,TRBJ1-2,.,.,CASSRAPGNYGYTF,TGTGCCAGCAGCCGCGCCCCGGGGAACTATGGCTACACCTTC
TRBV5-1,TRBJ2-7,.,.,CASSFEGQSYEQYF,TGCGCCAGCAGCTTCGAAGGACAGTCCTACGAGCAGTACTTC
TRBV18,TRBJ1-1,.,.,CASSPTRVTNTEAFF,TGTGCCAGCTCACCAACGAGAGTAACGAACACTGAAGCTTTCTTT
TRBV6-5,TRBJ1-2,TRBD1,.,CASRDRGLHGYTF,TGTGCCAGCAGGGACAGGGGGCTGCATGGCTACACCTTC
TRBV19,TRBJ2-7,.,.,CASSSLGRHYEQYF,TGTGCCAGTAGTAGTTTGGGGAGACACTACGAGCAGTACTTC
TRBV6-5,TRBJ2-3,.,.,CASSYGGPSTDTQYF,TGTGCCAGCAGTTATGGGGGCCCTAGCACAGATACGCAGTATTTT
TRBV7-9,TRBJ1-1,.,.,CASSLEVNTEAFF,TGTGCCAGCAGCTTGGAGGTGAACACTGAAGCTTTCTTT
TRBV5-1,TRBJ1-2,TRBD1,.,CASSASGTANGYTF,TGCGCCAGCAGCGCGTCCGGGACAGCCAATGGCTACACCTTC
TRBV6-6,TRBJ2-7,TRBD1,.,CASSYGTGTYEQYF,TGTGCCAGCAGTTACGGGACAGGTACCTACGAGCAGTACTTC
TRBV28,TRBJ2-7,.,once,CASSLWGQGGSYEQYF,TGTGCCAGCAGTTTATGGGGCCAAGGGGGCTCCTACGAGCAGTACTTC
TRBV9,TRBJ2-2,.,.,CASSVENYPHAGELFF,TGTGCCAGCAGCGTAGAGAACTATCCCCATGCCGGGGAGCTGTTTTTT
TRBV30,TRBJ1-2,TRBD1,.,CAWSKDREIGGYTF,TGTGCCTGGAGTAAGGACAGGGAAATAGGCGGCTACACCTTC
TRBV7-9,TRBJ1-2,.,.,CASSPAWNYGYPF,TGTGCCAGCAGCCCAGCATGGAACTATGGCTACCCCTTC
TRBV14,TRBJ2-1,.,.,CASSQGAWSHNEQFF,TGTGCCAGCAGCCAAGGCGCGTGGAGCCACAATGAGCAGTTCTTC
TRBV28,TRBJ2-3,.,.,CASSLGGGWRADTQYF,TGTGCCAGCAGTTTAGGGGGAGGTTGGAGGGCAGATACGCAGTATTTT
TRBV7-8,TRBJ2-7,.,.,CASSSDAGYEQYF,TGTGCCAGCAGCTCCGACGCGGGTTACGAGCAGTACTTC
TRBV6-5,TRBJ2-4,.,.,CASRGGWSKNIQYF,TGTGCCAGCAGAGGGGGTTGGTCCAAAAACATTCAGTACTTC
TRBV9,TRBJ2-7,.,.,CASSVDSGPPYEQYF,TGTGCCAGCAGCGTAGATTCAGGCCCTCCCTACGAGCAGTACTTC
TRBV23-1,TRBJ2-7,TRBD1,.,CASSRIRQGCYEQYF,TGCGCCAGCAGTCGGATTCGACAGGGTTGCTACGAGCAGTACTTC
TRBV25-1,TRBJ2-7,TRBD2,.,CASSIAGGPYEQYF,TGTGCCTCCTCCATAGCGGGGGGCCCCTACGAGCAGTACTTC
TRBV7-6,TRBJ1-4,.,.,CASSSPGGMGEKLFF,TGTGCCAGCAGCTCACCCGGGGGGATGGGAGAAAAACTGTTTTTT
TRBV5-6,TRBJ1-6,TRBD1,.,CASSPTGVNSPPHF,TGTGCCAGCAGCCCGACAGGGGTTAATTCACCCCCCCACTTT
TRBV11-2,TRBJ2-1,TRBD2,.,CASSPPLAGGTEQFF,TGTGCCAGCAGCCCACCCCTGGCGGGGGGTACCGAGCAGTTCTTC
TRBV7-4,TRBJ2-4,.,.,CASARTHLAKNIQYF,TGTGCCAGTGCGAGGACACACCTAGCCAAAAACATTCAGTACTTC
TRBV27,TRBJ1-1,.,.,CASSRYGTRNTEAFF,TGTGCCAGCAGTAGGTATGGGACAAGGAACACTGAAGCTTTCTTT
TRBV5-6,TRBJ1-4,TRBD1,.,CASSWTGVEEKLFF,TGTGCCAGCAGCTGGACAGGGGTAGAGGAAAAACTGTTTTTT
TRBV2,TRBJ1-4,.,.,CASSEGTAYEKLFF,TGTGCCAGCAGTGAGGGGACTGCTTATGAAAAACTGTTTTTT
TRBV27,TRBJ2-7,.,many,CASRASGQYEQYF,TGTGCCAGCAGGGCCAGCGGACAGTACGAGCAGTACTTC
TRBV7-9,TRBJ2-5,.,.,CASSFNIQETQYF,TGTGCCAGCAGCTTCAACATTCAAGAGACCCAGTACTTC
TRBV12-5,TRBJ2-1,.,.,CASGLPLGGMIHNEQFF,TGTGCTAGTGGTTTGCCCTTAGGCGGGATGATCCACAATGAGCAGTTCTTC
TRBV5-1,TRBJ1-6,.,.,CASSLAGILRSYNSPLHF,TGCGCCAGCAGCTTGGCCGGTATATTACGCTCCTATAATTCACCCCTCCACTTT
TRBV5-1,TRBJ2-5,TRBD2,.,CASSPGAGGQETQYF,TGCGCCAGCAGCCCCGGAGCGGGGGGGCAAGAGACCCAGTACTTC
TRBV7-9,TRBJ1-1,.,few,CASSLEGGTEAFF,TGTGCCAGCAGCTTAGAGGGGGGGACTGAAGCTTTCTTT
TRBV2,TRBJ1-5,.,.,CASSRDSNQPQHF,TGTGCCAGCAGCCGGGATAGCAATCAGCCCCAGCATTTT
TRBV30,TRBJ1-2,.,.,CAWSVGAGYGYPF,TGTGCCTGGAGTGTAGGGGCAGGGTATGGCTACCCCTTC
TRBV11-2,TRBJ2-1,TRBD1,.,CASSSRDRANEQFF,TGTGCCAGCAGCTCCCGGGACAGGGCCAATGAGCAGTTCTTC
TRBV6-1,TRBJ1-5,TRBD1,.,CASSRNYRGPQPQHF,TGTGCCAGCAGCCGAAATTACAGGGGGCCTCAGCCCCAGCATTTT
TRBV9,TRBJ2-2,TRBD2,.,CASSVAPLAGGPTGELFF,TGTGCCAGCAGCGTAGCTCCTCTAGCGGGGGGGCCAACCGGGGAGCTGTTTTTT
TRBV28,TRBJ1-3,.,.,CASTKGALSGNTIYF,TGTGCCAGCACAAAAGGGGCCCTATCTGGAAACACCATATATTTT
TRBV7-2,TRBJ1-2,.,.,CASRLSGGDFSNTF,TGTGCCAGCAGGCTCAGTGGGGGGGATTTCTCAAACACCTTC